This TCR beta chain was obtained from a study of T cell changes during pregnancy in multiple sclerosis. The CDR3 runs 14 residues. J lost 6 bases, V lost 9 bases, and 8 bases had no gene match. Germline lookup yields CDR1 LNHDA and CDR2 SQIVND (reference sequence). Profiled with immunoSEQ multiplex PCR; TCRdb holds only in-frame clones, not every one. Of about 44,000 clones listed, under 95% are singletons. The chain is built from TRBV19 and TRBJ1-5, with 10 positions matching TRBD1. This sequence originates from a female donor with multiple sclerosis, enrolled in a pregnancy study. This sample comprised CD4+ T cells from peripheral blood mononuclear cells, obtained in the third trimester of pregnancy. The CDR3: CASSWDRGFQPQHF. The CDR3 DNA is TGTGCCAGCAGTTGGGACAGGGGTTTTCAGCCCCAGCATTTT.